The present T cell receptor (beta chain) was sequenced within a study of cytomegalovirus exposure and HLA in healthy donors. Study-wide results and caveats: It has been reported that TCR beta sequences accurately predicted the HLA-A and HLA-B alleles of most subjects. Cytomegalovirus status was reportedly diagnosed by the classifier with high sensitivity and specificity. It was approximately 160 TCR beta chains that were listed as cytomegalovirus-associated.

The germline CDR1 and CDR2 sequences are SQVTM and ANQGSEA. This CDR3 has 10 residues. V shed 7 bases and J shed 5 bases, with 8 bases lying between them. The PCR had 60 Vbeta and 13 Jbeta primers. In the study's own analysis: Roughly 11 million shared chains were among around 80 million unique TCR beta chains counted in a later analysis. TCRdb's table, derived via immunoSEQ multiplex PCR, lists solely in-frame clones and lacks some. V and J calls and clone size follow that table, whereas D and trimming were derived from the DNA. The table for this sample gives approximately 68,000 clones. With respect to this clone: Its antigen is currently unknown.

The chain combines TRBV29-1 with TRBJ2-5; no clear D. Sequencing used PBMCs. The sequence was obtained from a female donor in good health and CMV-seropositive. The CDR3 DNA reads as TGCAGCGCCGGAGACGAGACCCAGTACTTC. It codes for CSAGDETQYF.